The entry below gives a single TCR beta chain sequence along with its context. V was clipped by 2 bases and J by 5 bases; unmatched bases: 5. Germline values: CDR1 MNHNS, CDR2 SASEGT. The CDR3 totals 15 residues. Per the original data handling: Estimation of nucleated cell counts was performed using reference gene primer amplification. Generated by immunoSEQ multiplex PCR, the TCRdb table keeps only in-frame clones and is missing some. V and J calls and clone size follow that table, whereas D and trimming were derived from the DNA. The sample contains about 92,000 clones, about two thirds of which appear only once. These data come from a study of blood T cell repertoires in COVID-19. Looking at the study overall: The study drew acute and convalescent COVID-19 samples from the United States, Italy and Spain. The cDNA or gDNA used as material had been derived from T cells, B-cell-depleted T cells, or PBMCs.

This sequence was found in an older woman in a cohort sampled during active or convalescent COVID-19. The sequenced sample consisted of peripheral blood. The chain carries TRBV6-1 and TRBJ1-5; TRBD1 aligns across 8 bases. DNA of the CDR3: TGTGCCAGCAGTGAATACGGCAGGGGGCATCAGCCCCAGCATTTT. The encoded protein is CASSEYGRGHQPQHF.